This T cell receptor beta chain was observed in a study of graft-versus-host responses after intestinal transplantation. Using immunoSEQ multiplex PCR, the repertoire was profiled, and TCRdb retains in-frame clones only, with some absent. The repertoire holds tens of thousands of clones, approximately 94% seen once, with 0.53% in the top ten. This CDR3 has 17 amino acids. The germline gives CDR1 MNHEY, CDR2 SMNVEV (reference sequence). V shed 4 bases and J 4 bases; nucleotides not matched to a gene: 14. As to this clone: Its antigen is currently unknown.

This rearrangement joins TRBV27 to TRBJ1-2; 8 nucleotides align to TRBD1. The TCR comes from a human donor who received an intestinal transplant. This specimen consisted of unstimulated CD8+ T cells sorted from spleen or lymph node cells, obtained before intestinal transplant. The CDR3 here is CASSSGQGFPTSYGYTF. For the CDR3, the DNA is TGTGCCAGCAGTTCCGGACAGGGCTTCCCCACCTCCTATGGCTACACCTTC.